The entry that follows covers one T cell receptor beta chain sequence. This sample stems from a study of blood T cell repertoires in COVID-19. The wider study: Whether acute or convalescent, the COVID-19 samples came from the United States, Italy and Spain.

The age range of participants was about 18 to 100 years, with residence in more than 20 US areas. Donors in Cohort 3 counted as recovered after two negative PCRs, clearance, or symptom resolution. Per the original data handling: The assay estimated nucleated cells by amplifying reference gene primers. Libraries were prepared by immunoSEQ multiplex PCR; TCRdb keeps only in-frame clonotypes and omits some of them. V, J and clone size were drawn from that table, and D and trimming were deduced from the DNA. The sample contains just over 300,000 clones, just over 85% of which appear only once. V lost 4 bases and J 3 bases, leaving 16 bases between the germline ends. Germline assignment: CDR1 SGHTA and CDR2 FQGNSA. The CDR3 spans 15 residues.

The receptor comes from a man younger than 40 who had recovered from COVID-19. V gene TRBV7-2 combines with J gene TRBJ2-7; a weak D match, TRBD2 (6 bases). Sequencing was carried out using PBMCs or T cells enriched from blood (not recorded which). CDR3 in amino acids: CASSSHTSLLYEQYF. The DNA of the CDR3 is TGTGCCAGCAGCTCTCATACTAGCCTCCTCTACGAGCAGTACTTC.